This T cell receptor beta chain was retrieved from a study of PD-L1 blockade in urothelial cancer. Study summary: Atezolizumab, begun by patients in about 2014, was given at 1,200 mg intravenously every 3 weeks. Male patients with bladder-origin urothelial cancer numbered about 90% of the roughly 29. Peripheral blood specimens exhibited a median yield of around 140,000 T cells. Points from the study as a whole: A pretreatment blood TCR clonality that fell below the median predicted better progression-free and overall survival.

For this clone: Its antigen is not known.

With V trimmed by 6 bases and J by 7 bases, 9 bases remained unmatched. CDR1 MDHEN and CDR2 SYDVKM come from the germline V gene. There are 14 residues in the CDR3. Here immunoSEQ multiplex PCR was the method, and the copy in TCRdb shows in-frame clones only, minus some. The sample has about 130,000 clones, roughly 88% seen once. Time point denoted: peripheral blood 6 weeks after treatment start. The V call is TRBV28, the J call TRBJ2-7, with 10 bases identical to TRBD2. The sequencing used PBMCs, collected around atezolizumab (anti-PD-L1) treatment. The sequence came from a man between 50 and 59 years old with urothelial cancer. The CDR3 region has the DNA TGTGCCAGCAGCCCTGGGGGACTAGCGAAAGAGCAGTACTTC. It specifies CASSPGGLAKEQYF.